The sequence of this TCR beta chain was determined in a study of blood T cell repertoires in COVID-19. Turning to the study itself: Researchers got acute and convalescent COVID-19 samples from the United States, Italy and Spain.

J gave up 5 bases and V 3 bases, and 0 bases lay outside the gene matches. The CDR3 spans 13 residues. Looked up from germline, CDR1 is SGHRS and CDR2 is YFSETQ. Profiling relied on immunoSEQ multiplex PCR, and the TCRdb table lists in-frame clones only, not all of them. The profile shows 130,000 or so clones, about nine tenths of them singletons. This receptor was taken from a man aged 50-59 years with acute or convalescent COVID-19. Sequenced material: peripheral blood. The V call is TRBV5-1, the J call TRBJ2-5, with 11 nucleotides matching TRBD1. The CDR3 spells CASSWDRGETQYF. CDR3 nucleotides: TGCGCCAGCAGCTGGGACAGGGGGGAGACCCAGTACTTC. Using reference TRBV5-1 and TRBJ2-5 for the parts outside the CDR3, the full variable domain is KAGVTQTPRYLIKTRGQQVTLSCSPISGHRSVSWYQQTPGQGLQFLFEYFSETQRNKGNFPGRFSGRQFSNSRSEMNVSTLELGDSALYLCASSWDRGETQYFGPGTRLLVL.